The 24 T cell receptor beta chains listed next were all sequenced from one sample in a study of blood T cell repertoires in COVID-19. TCRdb keeps only in-frame clones here, not all; method: immunoSEQ multiplex PCR. The table lists about 220,000 clones, roughly 84% of them singletons, with 3.5% to 4% in the top ten. Specimen: peripheral blood. These receptors were collected from a woman over 75 with acute or convalescent COVID-19.

The genes are TRBV28 and TRBJ2-7; D is possibly TRBD1 (6 bases). The V gene's germline CDR1 is MDHEN and CDR2 SYDVKM. The CDR3 contains 12 residues. V lost 5 bases to trimming and J lost 4 bases, with 9 bases between them. The CDR3 DNA sequence: TGTGCCAGCAGTAAAACAGGGTACGAGCAGTACTTC. Translated, it gives CASSKTGYEQYF.

The chain joins TRBV3-1 (or the pseudogene TRBV3-2) to TRBJ2-5, with D perhaps TRBD1 (6 bases). Germline-derived CDR1 and CDR2 are LGHDT and YNNKEL (reference sequence). This CDR3 region has 14 residues. Between the trimmed V and J ends, which lost 4 bases and 0 bases, there was a span of 9 bases. Written as DNA, the CDR3 is TGTGCCAGCAGCCTAAGGACAGACCAAGAGACCCAGTACTTC. Protein: CASSLRTDQETQYF.

The V and J genes are TRBV12-5 and TRBJ1-1; tentatively, D is TRBD1 (6 bases). Germline CDR1 LGHNT, CDR2 FRNRAP. Between the trimmed V and J ends, which lost 5 bases and 4 bases, there was a span of 11 bases. The CDR3 covers 13 residues. CDR3 region: CASGTQGFTEAFF. The DNA for the CDR3 is TGTGCTAGTGGTACACAGGGTTTCACTGAAGCTTTCTTT.

V gene TRBV21-1 combines with J gene TRBJ1-6. TRBV21-1 is a known pseudogene. CDR3 length equals 16 residues. This chain's CDR3 is CASSPRDSVANSPLHF. As DNA, the CDR3 is TGTGCCAGCAGCCCGCGGGACTCTGTAGCTAATTCACCCCTCCACTTT.

The chain uses TRBV7-2 and TRBJ2-3, with 10 bases matching TRBD2. The junction had 24 bases not matched to a gene; V was cut back by 4 bases and J by 14 bases. The CDR3 length is 18 residues. Per the germline V gene, CDR1 is SGHTA and CDR2 is FQGNSA. CDR3 coding DNA: TGTGCCAGCAGCTCCGCCGGCCCCCCTACTAGCGGGGAGGGGTTCGGGTATTTT. Translation: CASSSAGPPTSGEGFGYF.

Only one count was recorded for this clone. The V and J genes are TRBV5-1 and TRBJ1-2; maybe TRBD1 (6 bases). Germline CDR1 SGHRS, CDR2 YFSETQ. V was trimmed by 6 bases and J by 2 bases, leaving 11 bases between them. The length of the CDR3 is 13 residues. The CDR3 DNA follows: TGCGCCAGCACCCCCCAGGGGAACTATGGCTACACCTTC. It translates to CASTPQGNYGYTF.

This chain connects TRBV27 to TRBJ2-7; 13 bases line up with TRBD2. The CDR3 has 20 residues. Germline V CDR1 and CDR2: MNHEY, SMNVEV (reference sequence). V shed 4 bases, J shed 3 bases, and the junction held 18 bases outside the gene matches. The CDR3 loop reads CASSSTPGLAGRTYSYEQYF. CDR3 sequence (DNA): TGTGCCAGCAGTTCCACGCCGGGACTAGCGGGGCGGACCTATAGCTACGAGCAGTACTTC.

V and J are TRBV30 and TRBJ2-1; maybe TRBD2 (5 bases). The CDR3 has 13 residues. CDR1 GTSNPN and CDR2 SVGIG come from the germline V gene (reference sequence). V dropped 5 bases and J dropped 0 bases, with 8 bases sitting between them. CDR3 in amino acids: CAWLGDSYNEQFF. The CDR3 bases are TGTGCCTGGTTGGGAGACTCCTACAATGAGCAGTTCTTC.

This clone occurred once. This chain joins TRBV27 and TRBJ1-1; 7 bases line up with TRBD1. This CDR3 has 15 residues. Germline CDR1 MNHEY, CDR2 SMNVEV (reference sequence). With 7 bases clipped from V and 0 bases from J, the junction kept 8 bases outside the gene matches. The CDR3 is CASKKTGYLNTEAFF. As DNA, the CDR3 is TGTGCCAGCAAGAAGACAGGGTACTTGAACACTGAAGCTTTCTTT.

The rearrangement joins TRBV7-9 to TRBJ1-1; TRBD1 agrees at 9 bases. The V gene end was trimmed by 5 bases and the J gene end by 3 bases; junction bases not matched to a gene: 7. This CDR3 comprises 15 residues. CDR1 and CDR2 from the germline V gene are SEHNR and FQNEAQ (reference sequence). The CDR3 nucleotides read TGTGCCAGCAGCCGCGGGACAGGGTATGACACTGAAGCTTTCTTT. Residues: CASSRGTGYDTEAFF.

The V call is TRBV10-1, the J call TRBJ1-1; D is ambiguous. Trimming cost V 2 bases and J 6 bases, with 10 bases left between them. Germline V gene lookup returns CDR1 WNHNN and CDR2 SYGVQD (reference sequence). The CDR3 sequence is 13 residues long. The CDR3 spells CASSEGGRAEAFF. CDR3 bases: TGCGCCAGCAGTGAGGGAGGGAGGGCTGAAGCTTTCTTT.

The rearrangement uses TRBV5-1 and TRBJ1-6; D gene ambiguous. With 4 bases removed from V and 8 bases from J, the gap between germline ends came to 16 bases. Germline CDR1 and CDR2: SGHRS and YFSETQ. CDR3 length: 15 amino acids. The CDR3 sequence is CASSVERGQDSPLHF. CDR3 bases: TGCGCCAGCAGCGTGGAGAGAGGGCAGGATTCACCCCTCCACTTT.

The chain recombines TRBV3-1 (or the pseudogene TRBV3-2) with TRBJ1-4; D is undetermined. This CDR3 is built from 15 residues. Germline CDR1 LGHDT, CDR2 YNNKEL (reference sequence). V was shortened by 1 base and J by 7 bases, with 13 bases between the two germline ends. Here the CDR3 reads CASSQASGVFEKLFF. In nucleotides, the CDR3 is TGTGCCAGCAGCCAAGCTTCCGGGGTTTTTGAAAAACTGTTTTTT.

The CDR3: CASSQGSWGGLAVSTGELFF. The CDR3 bases are TGTGCCAGCAGCCAAGGTTCGTGGGGAGGACTAGCCGTTTCCACCGGGGAGCTGTTTTTT. The chain couples TRBV14 to TRBJ2-2; 8 nucleotides align to TRBD2. Trimming cost V 1 base and J 4 bases; bases outside gene matches: 17. CDR3 size: 20 residues. Per germline, CDR1 SGHDN and CDR2 FVKESK. Looking up the rest from reference TRBV14 and TRBJ2-2 gives the full variable domain: EAGVTQFPSHSVIEKGQTVTLRCDPISGHDNLYWYRRVMGKEIKFLLHFVKESKQDESGMPNNRFLAERTGGTYSTLKVQPAELEDSGVYFCASSQGSWGGLAVSTGELFFGEGSRLTVL.

The V gene is TRBV11-3, the J gene TRBJ1-3; 11 bases are shared with TRBD1. Germline lookup yields CDR1 SGHNT and CDR2 YENEEA. The CDR3 extends over 17 amino acids. The ends lost 5 bases at V and 1 base at J; junction bases unmatched: 7. The CDR3 loop reads CASSTRTGGRSGNTIYF. The CDR3 nucleotides read TGTGCCAGCAGCACCAGGACAGGGGGCAGGTCTGGAAACACCATATATTTT.

The sample holds one count of this clone. The chain is built from TRBV11-3 and TRBJ1-2; D call uncertain. Per germline, CDR1 SGHNT and CDR2 YENEEA. V lost 2 bases and J lost 0, with 13 bases in between. This CDR3 is built from 16 residues. The CDR3 sequence is CASSLSRATANYGYTF. For the CDR3, the DNA is TGTGCCAGCAGCTTATCCCGAGCAACTGCTAACTATGGCTACACCTTC.

The chain couples TRBV19 to TRBJ1-2; D call uncertain. The CDR3 runs 12 residues. In germline, CDR1 is LNHDA, CDR2 SQIVND (reference sequence). V gave up 5 bases and J gave up 5 bases, with 9 bases separating them. Written as DNA, the CDR3 is TGTGCCAGTAGTCTTCGCGGTTATGGCTACACCTTC. The encoded protein is CASSLRGYGYTF.

The V gene is TRBV15, the J gene TRBJ1-1; possibly TRBD1 for D (6 bases). There are 15 residues in the CDR3. Between the trimmed V and J ends, which lost 0 bases and 5 bases, there was a span of 13 bases. Germline V gene lookup returns CDR1 LNHNV and CDR2 YYDKDF (reference sequence). CDR3 loop: CATSRDGRDTTEAFF. The CDR3 region has the DNA TGTGCCACCAGCAGAGATGGACGGGACACGACTGAAGCTTTCTTT.

The chain combines TRBV7-2 with TRBJ1-1; no clear D. With 5 bases removed from V and 1 base from J, the gap between germline ends came to 11 bases. Looked up from germline, CDR1 is SGHTA and CDR2 is FQGNSA. The CDR3 loop spans 14 amino acids. CDR3 bases: TGTGCCAGCAGCCCGGGTAGAGGGAACACTGAAGCTTTCTTT. The encoded protein is CASSPGRGNTEAFF.

This clone was observed a handful of times. V is TRBV7-3 and J is TRBJ1-2; 10 bases line up with TRBD1. Germline CDR1 is SGHTA and CDR2 is FQGTGA. This CDR3 has 14 residues. The V segment lost 3 bases and the J segment 2 bases; nucleotides outside the gene matches: 0. The CDR3, as DNA: TGTGCCAGCAGCTTGGGACAGGGGAACTATGGCTACACCTTC. Protein sequence: CASSLGQGNYGYTF.

V is TRBV7-2 and J is TRBJ1-1; a weak D match, TRBD1 (6 bases). The V gene lost 6 bases and the J gene lost 5 bases, with 16 bases spanning the gap. The CDR3 contains 14 residues. Germline CDR1 SGHTA, CDR2 FQGNSA. CDR3: CASSPQGIKTEAFF. In DNA, the CDR3 is TGTGCCAGCAGTCCACAGGGAATAAAAACTGAAGCTTTCTTT.

The genes are TRBV7-3 and TRBJ2-1; D is ambiguous. V was trimmed by 0 bases and J by 7 bases, leaving 4 bases between them. Germline CDR1 and CDR2: SGHTA and FQGTGA. The CDR3 runs 12 residues. This CDR3 is CASSLTANEQFF. CDR3 DNA: TGTGCCAGCAGCTTAACTGCGAATGAGCAGTTCTTC.

V gene TRBV27 combines with J gene TRBJ2-5, with 9 bases aligning to TRBD2. The V gene's germline CDR1 is MNHEY and CDR2 SMNVEV (reference sequence). The CDR3 length is 14 residues. Trimming removed 4 bases from V and 2 bases from J; junction bases left unmatched: 2. CDR3: CASSSLAGQETQYF. The CDR3 nucleotides are TGTGCCAGCAGTTCCCTAGCGGGGCAAGAGACCCAGTACTTC.

In nucleotides, the CDR3 is TGCGCCAGCAGCCAAGAGAGGGCAGGGGCAGATACGCAGTATTTT. Its translation: CASSQERAGADTQYF. V gene TRBV4-1 combines with J gene TRBJ2-3; D may be TRBD1 (6 bases). This CDR3 spans 15 amino acids. Trimming pared 0 bases from V and 4 bases from J, leaving 11 bases between. Germline V gene sequence: CDR1 MGHRA, CDR2 YSYEKL.